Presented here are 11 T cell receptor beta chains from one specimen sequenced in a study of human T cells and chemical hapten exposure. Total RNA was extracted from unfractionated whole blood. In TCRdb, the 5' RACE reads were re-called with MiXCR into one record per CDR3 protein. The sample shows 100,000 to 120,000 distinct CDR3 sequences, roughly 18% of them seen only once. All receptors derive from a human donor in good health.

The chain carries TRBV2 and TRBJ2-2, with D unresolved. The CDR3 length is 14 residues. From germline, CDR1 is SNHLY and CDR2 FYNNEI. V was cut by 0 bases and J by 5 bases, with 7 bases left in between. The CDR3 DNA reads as TGTGCCAGCAGTGAAGCCGGTCGTACCGGGGAGCTGTTTTTT. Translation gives CASSEAGRTGELFF.

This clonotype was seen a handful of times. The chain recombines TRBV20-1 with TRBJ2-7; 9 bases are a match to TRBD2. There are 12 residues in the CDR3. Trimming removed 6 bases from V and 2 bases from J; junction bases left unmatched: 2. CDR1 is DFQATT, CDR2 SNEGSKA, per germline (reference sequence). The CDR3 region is CSAQRGAYEQYF. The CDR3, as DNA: TGCAGTGCCCAGCGGGGGGCCTACGAGCAGTACTTC.

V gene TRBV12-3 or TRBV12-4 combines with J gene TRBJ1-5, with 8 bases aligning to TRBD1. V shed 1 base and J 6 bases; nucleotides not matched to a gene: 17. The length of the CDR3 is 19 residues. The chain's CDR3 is CASSLGQGSGIGTRQPQHF. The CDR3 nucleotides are TGTGCCAGCAGTTTAGGACAGGGGTCGGGCATAGGTACCCGTCAGCCCCAGCATTTT.

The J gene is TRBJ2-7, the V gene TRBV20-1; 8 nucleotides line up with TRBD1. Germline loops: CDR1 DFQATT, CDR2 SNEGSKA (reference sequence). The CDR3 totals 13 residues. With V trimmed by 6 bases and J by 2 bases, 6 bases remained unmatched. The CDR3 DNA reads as TGCAGTGCAGCCCGGACAGGGACCTACGAGCAGTACTTC. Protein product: CSAARTGTYEQYF.

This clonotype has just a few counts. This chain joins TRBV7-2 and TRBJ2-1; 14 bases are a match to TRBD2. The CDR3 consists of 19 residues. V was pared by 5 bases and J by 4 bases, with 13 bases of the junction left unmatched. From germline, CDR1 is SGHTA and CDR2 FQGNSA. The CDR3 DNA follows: TGTGCCAGCAGCCCGATGGGACTAGCGGGAGCGGGCAGTTACAATGAGCAGTTCTTC. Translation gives CASSPMGLAGAGSYNEQFF.

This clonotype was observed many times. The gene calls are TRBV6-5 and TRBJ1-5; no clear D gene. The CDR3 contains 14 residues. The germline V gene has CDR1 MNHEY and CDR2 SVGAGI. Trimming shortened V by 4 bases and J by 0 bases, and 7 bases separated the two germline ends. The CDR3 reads CASSSRFSNQPQHF. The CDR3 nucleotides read TGTGCCAGCAGTTCTAGGTTTAGCAATCAGCCCCAGCATTTT.

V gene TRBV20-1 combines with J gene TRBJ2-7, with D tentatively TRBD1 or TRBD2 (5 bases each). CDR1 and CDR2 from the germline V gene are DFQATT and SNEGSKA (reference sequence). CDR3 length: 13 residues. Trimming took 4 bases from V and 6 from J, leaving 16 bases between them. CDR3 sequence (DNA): TGCAGTGCTATTCAGGGAGTGAGTGGCGAGCAGTACTTC. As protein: CSAIQGVSGEQYF.

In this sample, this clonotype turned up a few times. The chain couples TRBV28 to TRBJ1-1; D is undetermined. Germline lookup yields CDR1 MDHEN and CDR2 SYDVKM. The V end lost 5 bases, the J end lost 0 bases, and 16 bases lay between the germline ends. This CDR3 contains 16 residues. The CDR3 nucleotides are TGTGCCAGCAGTCTCTTGGCAGGCCTAATGAACACTGAAGCTTTCTTT. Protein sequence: CASSLLAGLMNTEAFF.

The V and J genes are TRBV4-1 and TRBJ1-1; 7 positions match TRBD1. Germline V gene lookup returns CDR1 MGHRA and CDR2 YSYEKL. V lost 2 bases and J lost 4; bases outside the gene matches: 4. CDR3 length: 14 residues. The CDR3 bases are TGCGCCAGCAGCCAACCGACAGGGATCACTGAAGCTTTCTTT. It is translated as CASSQPTGITEAFF.

CDR3 amino acids: CASSQMATGTLHF. The CDR3 DNA sequence: TGTGCCAGCAGTCAAATGGCCACCGGAACCCTCCACTTT. This chain joins TRBV25-1 and TRBJ1-6; D ambiguous. CDR3 length equals 13 residues. Trimming removed 5 bases from V and 14 bases from J, with 16 bases in between. Germline loops: CDR1 MGHDK, CDR2 SYGVNS.

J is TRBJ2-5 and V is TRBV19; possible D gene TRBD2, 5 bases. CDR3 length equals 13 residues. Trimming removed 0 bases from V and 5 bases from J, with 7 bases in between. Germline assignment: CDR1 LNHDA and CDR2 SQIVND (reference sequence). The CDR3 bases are TGTGCCAGTAGTATAGATCGAGGGGAGACCCAGTACTTC. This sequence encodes CASSIDRGETQYF.